This T cell receptor (beta chain) came from a study of identical twins. This clonotype occurred a few times. No antigen is known for it. Unique molecular identifiers were present on the cDNA, and a universal primer site came from template switching. TCRdb fed the 5' RACE reads into MiXCR, producing one record per CDR3 protein. The data contain roughly 1,500,000 distinct CDR3 sequences, under 35% of them singletons. Broader study findings: A lower insertion count was a feature of abundant cord blood beta clonotypes, with no such feature in memory repertoires. Models underestimated how often monozygotic twins shared out-of-frame TCR alpha. Instead of following the same donors, the conclusions were based on cross-sectional statistical analysis.

Trimming removed 0 bases from V and 9 bases from J; junction bases left unmatched: 14. This CDR3 spans 17 amino acids. Germline V gene lookup returns CDR1 DFQATT and CDR2 SNEGSKA (reference sequence). The V and J genes are TRBV20-1 and TRBJ2-1, with 10 bases that match TRBD2. The TCR sequence derives from a newborn girl in good health. The specimen was cord blood. The CDR3 DNA reads TGCAGTGCTAGAGACTTAATCGGACTAGCGGCCGCAAGTGAGCAGTTCTTC. It is translated as CSARDLIGLAAASEQFF.